This T cell receptor beta chain was captured by sequencing in a study of cytomegalovirus exposure and HLA in healthy donors. A multiplex PCR was run with 60 Vbeta primers and 13 Jbeta primers. The table came from immunoSEQ multiplex PCR; TCRdb's copy has only in-frame clones and leaves some out. This sample has approximately 210,000 clones, with about four fifths found just once. The ends lost 5 bases at V and 5 bases at J; junction bases unmatched: 10. The germline V gene has CDR1 MNHNY and CDR2 SVGAGI (reference sequence). The CDR3 has 16 residues. The clonotype was recovered from a woman in her forties or fifties in good health and CMV-seropositive. The chain recombines TRBV6-6 with TRBJ1-5; 9 nucleotides line up with TRBD1. Sequencing input: PBMCs. CDR3 bases: TGTGCCAGCAGTAAAAGACAGGGGGAGATTTATCAGCCCCAGCATTTT. It is translated as CASSKRQGEIYQPQHF.